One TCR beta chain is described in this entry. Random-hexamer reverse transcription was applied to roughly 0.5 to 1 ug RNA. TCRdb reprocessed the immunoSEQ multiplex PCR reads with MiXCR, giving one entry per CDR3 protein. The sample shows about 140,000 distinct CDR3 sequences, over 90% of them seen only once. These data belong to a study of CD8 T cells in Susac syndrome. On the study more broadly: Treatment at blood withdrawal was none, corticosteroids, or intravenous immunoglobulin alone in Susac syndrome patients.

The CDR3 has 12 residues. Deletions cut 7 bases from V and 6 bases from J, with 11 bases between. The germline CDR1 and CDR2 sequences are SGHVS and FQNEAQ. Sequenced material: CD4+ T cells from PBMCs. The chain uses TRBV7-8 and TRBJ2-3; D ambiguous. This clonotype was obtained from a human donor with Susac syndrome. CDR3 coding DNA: TGTGCCAGCACCCCAATGCCCGATACGCAGTATTTT. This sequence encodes CASTPMPDTQYF.